The next 32 T cell receptor beta chains were all read from a single sample in a study of CD8 T cells in ankylosing spondylitis. TCRdb used MiXCR to reprocess the 5' RACE reads, holding one entry per CDR3 protein. The table includes around 180,000 distinct CDR3 sequences, about 18% detected once. Sequenced: blood, either unsorted or a sorted T cell fraction (not recorded which). These receptors all stem from a male donor aged 5-30 years with ankylosing spondylitis or in good health (not recorded which).

This clonotype has a handful of counts. This rearrangement joins TRBV6-5 to TRBJ2-7; D possibly matches TRBD1 or TRBD2 (6 bases each). V lost 0 bases and J lost 3, with 15 bases in between. The CDR3 is 16 amino acids. Germline assignment: CDR1 MNHEY and CDR2 SVGAGI. The CDR3 DNA reads TGTGCCAGCAGTTACTCGAGGGACACGGAGGGCTACGAGCAGTACTTC. Protein sequence: CASSYSRDTEGYEQYF.

This clonotype was picked up many times. This chain uses TRBV14 with TRBJ1-1; 7 nucleotides align to TRBD1. Germline V gene sequence: CDR1 SGHDN, CDR2 FVKESK. After removal of 6 bases from V and 6 bases from J, the junction contained 4 bases not matched to a gene. The CDR3 totals 12 residues. CDR3 protein: CASRQGWAEAFF. For the CDR3, the DNA is TGTGCCAGCAGACAGGGGTGGGCTGAAGCTTTCTTT.

This chain uses TRBV15 with TRBJ2-1; 10 bases match TRBD2. This CDR3 spans 19 amino acids. Germline V CDR1 and CDR2: LNHNV, YYDKDF (reference sequence). V dropped 5 bases and J dropped 4; count of bases not matched to a gene: 17. CDR3 region: CATSVLMPGASGSYNEQFF. CDR3 nucleotide sequence: TGTGCCACCAGCGTCCTTATGCCTGGGGCTAGCGGGAGTTACAATGAGCAGTTCTTC.

This clonotype was recorded once. This chain uses TRBV4-2 with TRBJ2-2, with D hard to call. The CDR3 consists of 16 residues. Germline loops: CDR1 LGHNA, CDR2 YNFKEQ. The V and J ends lost 2 bases and 3 bases respectively, with 13 bases between them. The CDR3 nucleotides read TGTGCCAGCAGCCAACCCCTCGGAGCGTACACCGGGGAGCTGTTTTTT. Translation: CASSQPLGAYTGELFF.

This clonotype showed up just a few times. The CDR3 is CASSEANRVWDTQYF. DNA for the CDR3: TGTGCCAGCAGTGAAGCAAACAGGGTATGGGATACGCAGTATTTT. The chain couples TRBV2 to TRBJ2-3, with a tentative D call TRBD1 (6 bases). This CDR3 comprises 15 residues. Trimming removed 0 bases at V and 6 bases at J, with 13 bases between. Germline V gene lookup returns CDR1 SNHLY and CDR2 FYNNEI.

This clonotype has at least ten counts. The V call is TRBV3-1, the J call TRBJ2-7; D not resolved. Per the germline V gene, CDR1 is LGHDT and CDR2 is YNNKEL (reference sequence). Trimming took 4 bases from V and 9 from J, leaving 10 bases between them. This CDR3 is 11 amino acids long. The CDR3 DNA sequence: TGTGCCAGCAGCCTTGGACGGCTGCAGTACTTC. Encoded protein: CASSLGRLQYF.

This chain links TRBV19 with TRBJ1-1; D is uncertain. The CDR3 sequence is 13 residues long. From germline, CDR1 is LNHDA and CDR2 SQIVND (reference sequence). V was clipped by 6 bases and J by 7 bases, with 15 bases between them. CDR3 sequence: CASSLSGQVEAFF. The CDR3 nucleotides read TGTGCCAGTAGCTTATCCGGGCAGGTTGAAGCTTTCTTT. Complete variable domain (other parts from reference TRBV19 and TRBJ1-1): DGGITQSPKYLFRKEGQNVTLSCEQNLNHDAMYWYRQDPGQGLRLIYYSQIVNDFQKGDIAEGYSVSREKKESFPLTVTSAQKNPTAFYLCASSLSGQVEAFFGQGTRLTVV.

V gene TRBV7-9 combines with J gene TRBJ2-7; 8 positions match TRBD1. The CDR3 totals 14 residues. J was trimmed by 9 bases and V by 5 bases; bases with no gene match: 12. Per the germline V gene, CDR1 is SEHNR and CDR2 is FQNEAQ (reference sequence). DNA of the CDR3: TGTGCCAGCAGCCCGACAGGGGCCGCAATTGTGCAGTACGTC. This codes for CASSPTGAAIVQYV.

There are many counts of this clonotype. V usage is TRBV5-1 and J usage is TRBJ2-5, with 10 bases that match TRBD1. J gave up 5 bases and V 4 bases, and 8 bases lay outside the gene matches. CDR1 is SGHRS, CDR2 YFSETQ, per germline. The length of the CDR3 is 15 residues. CDR3 sequence: CASSPTTGGGETQYF. The CDR3 DNA sequence: TGCGCCAGCAGCCCAACGACAGGGGGCGGTGAGACCCAGTACTTC.

This clonotype showed up many times. This sequence joins TRBV10-3 and TRBJ2-7, with 10 nucleotides matching TRBD2. The ends lost 10 bases at V and 0 bases at J; junction bases unmatched: 6. Germline V gives CDR1 ENHRY, CDR2 SYGVKD. The CDR3 contains 14 residues. The CDR3: CATGLAESSYEQYF. CDR3 nucleotide sequence: TGTGCCACTGGACTAGCGGAAAGCTCCTACGAGCAGTACTTC.

Remarks on this clonotype: Given a much more abundant clone one base away, this may be a read error. This sequence joins TRBV7-9 and TRBJ2-1; perhaps TRBD1 as D (5 bases). This CDR3 has 13 amino acids. Per the germline V gene, CDR1 is SEHNR and CDR2 is FQNEAQ (reference sequence). The CDR3 DNA is TGTGGCAGCAGCTTAGCACAGGAATCTGAGCAGTTCTTC. Amino acids: CGSSLAQESEQFF.

There are many counts of this clonotype. This chain connects TRBV7-2 to TRBJ2-4; 7 bases match TRBD1. The germline gives CDR1 SGHTA, CDR2 FQGNSA. The CDR3 has 18 residues. The J segment lost 0 bases and the V segment lost 3 bases, leaving 11 bases of the junction unmatched. CDR3 DNA: TGTGCCAGCAGCTTTGGGACAGCCATAACCCTAGCCAAAAACATTCAGTACTTC. Translating gives CASSFGTAITLAKNIQYF.

This clonotype came up many times. The chain employs TRBV29-1 and TRBJ1-1, with D unclear. The germline CDR1 and CDR2 sequences are SQVTM and ANQGSEA. Deletions cut 7 bases from V and 0 bases from J, with 9 bases between. The CDR3 is made up of 12 amino acids. CDR3 sequence reads: CSGVTMNTEAFF. CDR3 coding DNA: TGCAGCGGTGTCACCATGAACACTGAAGCTTTCTTT.

This clonotype was observed many times. V is TRBV6-1 and J is TRBJ1-4; 8 nucleotides agree with TRBD1. The CDR3 has 15 amino acids. The germline V gene encodes CDR1 MNHNS and CDR2 SASEGT. V lost 3 bases, J lost 7 bases, and 7 bases stayed unmatched. This chain's CDR3 is CASSDQTGEIEKLFF. The DNA of the CDR3 is TGTGCCAGCAGTGACCAGACAGGGGAAATTGAAAAACTGTTTTTT.

This clonotype was observed many times. CDR3 amino acids: CASSVSDSHNQPQHF. The DNA of the CDR3 is TGTGCCAGCAGCGTATCGGACAGCCATAATCAGCCCCAGCATTTT. The chain recombines TRBV9 with TRBJ1-5, with D perhaps TRBD1 (6 bases). CDR3 size: 15 residues. V was shortened by 1 base and J by 4 bases, with 12 bases between the two germline ends. Germline lookup yields CDR1 SGDLS and CDR2 YYNGEE.

The chain recombines TRBV14 with TRBJ2-2; no clear D. This CDR3 is 13 amino acids long. CDR1 is SGHDN, CDR2 FVKESK, per germline. The V gene lost 8 bases and the J gene lost 0 bases, with 7 bases spanning the gap. The CDR3 loop is CASRRANTGELFF. DNA for the CDR3: TGTGCCAGCCGGAGAGCGAACACCGGGGAGCTGTTTTTT.

This clonotype was detected ten times or more. This sequence joins TRBV5-1 and TRBJ2-2, with TRBD2 identical over 10 bases. Looked up from germline, CDR1 is SGHRS and CDR2 is YFSETQ. With 2 bases clipped from V and 6 bases from J, the junction kept 1 base outside the gene matches. The CDR3 has 14 residues. For the CDR3, the DNA is TGCGCCAGCAGCTTCCTAGCGGGAGCCGGGGAGCTGTTTTTT. It specifies CASSFLAGAGELFF.

V usage is TRBV28 and J usage is TRBJ2-2, with 13 bases fitting TRBD2. CDR1 MDHEN and CDR2 SYDVKM come from the germline V gene. CDR3 length equals 16 residues. After removal of 6 bases from V and 4 bases from J, the junction contained 5 bases not matched to a gene. CDR3 bases: TGTGCCAGCAGACGACTAGCGGGAGGTGGCACCGGGGAGCTGTTTTTT. Amino acids: CASRRLAGGGTGELFF.

This clonotype was recorded at least ten times. This sequence joins TRBV7-8 and TRBJ2-7; unclear D gene. Trimming pared 0 bases from V and 3 bases from J, leaving 9 bases between. The CDR3 covers 14 residues. Germline V gene data show CDR1 as SGHVS and CDR2 as FQNEAQ. CDR3 protein: CASSLALQDYEQYV. The DNA for the CDR3 is TGTGCCAGCAGCTTAGCACTACAAGACTACGAGCAGTACGTC.

This clonotype was seen repeatedly, ten times or more. The chain couples TRBV28 to TRBJ1-5; TRBD1 aligns across 8 bases. V gave up 8 bases and J gave up 6 bases; unmatched junction bases: 3. This CDR3 has 12 residues. Per the germline V gene, CDR1 is MDHEN and CDR2 is SYDVKM. Written as DNA, the CDR3 is TGTGCCAGCTCAGGGGGCGGTCAGCCCCAGCATTTT. The encoded protein is CASSGGGQPQHF.

This clonotype has a count of ten or more. The chain has TRBV28 and TRBJ1-3, with D maybe TRBD1 (5 bases). Germline V gene sequence: CDR1 MDHEN, CDR2 SYDVKM. There are 15 residues in the CDR3. V was cut by 5 bases and J by 2 bases, with 13 bases left in between. As DNA, the CDR3 is TGTGCCAGCAGTCCCTCGCGGGGGGCTGGAAACACCATATATTTT. It specifies CASSPSRGAGNTIYF.

There are many counts of this clonotype. V and J are TRBV12-5 and TRBJ2-3; 10 bases fit TRBD1. This CDR3 comprises 14 residues. The junction had 5 bases not matched to a gene; V was cut back by 6 bases and J by 5 bases. Germline-derived CDR1 and CDR2 are LGHNT and FRNRAP. As DNA, the CDR3 is TGTGCTAGTGGCCCGGGACAGGGGAGAGATACGCAGTATTTT. Residues: CASGPGQGRDTQYF.

This clonotype showed up many times. The CDR3, as DNA: TGTGCCACCAGCAGAGATGGGGGGACCTCTGAAAAACTGTTTTTT. It yields the protein CATSRDGGTSEKLFF. The chain combines TRBV15 with TRBJ1-4, with a possible D match to TRBD1 (5 bases). V lost 0 bases and J lost 7, with 12 bases in between. The CDR3 consists of 15 residues. The germline gives CDR1 LNHNV, CDR2 YYDKDF (reference sequence).

This clonotype was picked up many times. The V and J genes are TRBV12-3 or TRBV12-4 and TRBJ1-3, with D unclear. Between the trimmed V and J ends, which lost 10 bases and 0 bases, there was a span of 13 bases. The CDR3 totals 14 residues. The CDR3 is CATKDRLSGNTIYF. The DNA of the CDR3 is TGTGCCACCAAAGACCGGCTCTCTGGAAACACCATATATTTT.

Many counts were recorded for this clonotype. CDR3 DNA sequence: TGTGCCAGCAAGGAGGGAGGTAACACCGGGGAGCTGTTTTTT. Protein: CASKEGGNTGELFF. The gene calls are TRBV4-2 and TRBJ2-2; TRBD2 is a possible D gene (6 bases). Germline loops: CDR1 LGHNA, CDR2 YNFKEQ. The CDR3 consists of 14 residues. With 7 bases removed from V and 2 bases from J, the gap between germline ends came to 11 bases.

This clonotype was counted at least ten times. CDR3 bases: TGCGCCAGCAGCGGAACCGGGACTAGTGCCTGGGCTGAGCAGTTCTTC. Translating gives CASSGTGTSAWAEQFF. V and J are TRBV5-1 and TRBJ2-1; TRBD2 matches 8 bases. Germline CDR1 is SGHRS and CDR2 is YFSETQ. With 4 bases clipped from V and 9 bases from J, the junction kept 15 bases outside the gene matches. CDR3 size: 16 residues.

This clonotype was counted many times. V gene TRBV30 combines with J gene TRBJ2-7; 8 nucleotides line up with TRBD1. The length of the CDR3 is 11 residues. The V segment lost 3 bases and the J segment 6 bases; nucleotides outside the gene matches: 1. Per germline, CDR1 GTSNPN and CDR2 SVGIG (reference sequence). CDR3 nucleotides: TGTGCCTGGAGAACAGGGGGCGAGCAGTACTTC. Residues: CAWRTGGEQYF. Based on the CDR3 plus reference TRBV30 and TRBJ2-7, the full variable domain is SQTIHQWPATLVQPVGSPLSLECTVEGTSNPNLYWYRQAAGRGLQLLFYSVGIGQISSEVPQNLSASRPQDRQFILSSKKLLLSDSGFYLCAWRTGGEQYFGPGTRLTVT.

V gene TRBV29-1 combines with J gene TRBJ2-3; 7 positions match TRBD2. V shed 7 bases and J 4 bases; nucleotides not matched to a gene: 5. The CDR3 is 12 residues long. In germline, CDR1 is SQVTM, CDR2 ANQGSEA. The CDR3 DNA sequence: TGCAGCGCCCCTGGACTAGCAGATACGCAGTATTTT. Its translation: CSAPGLADTQYF.

This clonotype has at least ten counts. V usage is TRBV7-8 and J usage is TRBJ2-7, with TRBD2 as a possible D gene (6 bases). This CDR3 contains 14 residues. CDR1 is SGHVS and CDR2 is FQNEAQ in the germline V gene. V dropped 8 bases and J dropped 2 bases, with 16 bases sitting between them. In DNA, the CDR3 is TGTGCCAGCGGTGGCGGGACTCAACCCTACGAGCAGTACTTC. This translates into CASGGGTQPYEQYF.

Many counts were recorded for this clonotype. The chain couples TRBV11-2 to TRBJ2-1; D remains ambiguous. V lost 3 bases and J lost 11, with 14 bases in between. The CDR3 is made up of 13 amino acids. Germline lookup yields CDR1 SGHAT and CDR2 FQNNGV. The CDR3 here is CASSLENFSKQFF. CDR3 coding DNA: TGTGCCAGCAGCTTGGAAAATTTCAGCAAGCAGTTCTTC.

This clonotype has at least ten counts. The chain couples TRBV7-2 to TRBJ1-2; 7 bases are a match to TRBD1. The CDR3 has 13 amino acids. V was clipped by 5 bases and J by 7 bases; unmatched bases: 7. The germline V gene has CDR1 SGHTA and CDR2 FQGNSA. CDR3 loop: CASSTTGEAGYTF. The CDR3 nucleotides read TGTGCCAGCAGCACAACAGGGGAGGCTGGCTACACCTTC.

A single count supports this clonotype. DNA for the CDR3: TGCAGTGCTACAAGGACTAGCGGGAAATACGAGCAGTACGTC. Its translation is CSATRTSGKYEQYV. V gene TRBV20-1 combines with J gene TRBJ2-7, with TRBD2 matching 12 bases. Per the germline V gene, CDR1 is DFQATT and CDR2 is SNEGSKA (reference sequence). Trimming took 4 bases from V and 4 from J; bases not matched to a gene: 5. The CDR3 is 14 residues long.